Reported below is one T cell receptor (beta chain). The CDR3 is 15 residues long. The junction had 8 bases not matched to a gene; V was cut back by 5 bases and J by 5 bases. The germline CDR1 and CDR2 sequences are SGHTA and FQGNSA. These data belong to a study of blood T cell repertoires in COVID-19. Study information: COVID-19 samples, acute and convalescent, were from the United States, Italy and Spain. T cells, B-cell-depleted T cells, or PBMCs supplied cDNA or gDNA.

How the authors handled the data: Reference gene primer amplification gave nucleated cell count estimates. The data were produced by immunoSEQ multiplex PCR, yet TCRdb's version contains in-frame clones alone and is incomplete. Clone size and V and J calls were adopted from that table, with D and trimming inferred from the DNA. The sample has some 77,000 clones; around 90% are singletons. This sequence joins TRBV7-2 and TRBJ1-5, with 8 bases matching TRBD1. The clonotype originates from a woman older than 75 with active or convalescent COVID-19. Source material: peripheral blood. The CDR3 reads CASSPPGGFYQPQHF. DNA for the CDR3: TGTGCCAGCAGCCCCCCAGGGGGCTTTTATCAGCCCCAGCATTTT.